A selection of T cell receptor beta chains follows, all from one sample in a study of response to subunit inactivated influenza vaccine. TCRdb processed the RT-PCR reads anew with MiXCR; each CDR3 protein has one entry. The table lists fewer than 800,000 distinct CDR3 sequences, around 14% of them singletons, with 11% in the top ten. Material: PBMCs from blood, obtained approximately 12 days after vaccination. The receptors were gathered from a man aged 45-65 years who received an inactivated influenza vaccine. Each CDR3 is given with its conserved first and last residue. A D gene is named only where the DNA matches it firmly. Clone size is given for some rows only: seen once, a few or many times, or a class if the clone is expanded.

len,d_gene,j_gene,v_gene,abundance,CDR3aa,CDR3nt
19,NA,TRBJ2-6,TRBV24-1,many,CATSDGSRGASSGANVLTF,TGTGCCACCAGTGATGGATCCCGGGGCGCCTCCTCTGGGGCCAACGTCCTGACTTTC
12,TRBD1,TRBJ1-2,TRBV29-1,NA,CSVLDRVYGYTF,TGCAGCGTACTCGACAGGGTTTACGGCTACACCTTC
12,NA,TRBJ2-5,TRBV7-9,many,CASSLGGGTQYF,TGTGCCAGCAGTTTAGGAGGCGGGACCCAGTACTTC
14,TRBD1,TRBJ1-1,TRBV12-3/TRBV12-4,NA,CASARQGAATEAFF,TGTGCCAGCGCGAGACAGGGGGCGGCCACTGAAGCTTTCTTT
18,TRBD2,TRBJ2-1,TRBV4-2,NA,CASSQAGLQRGVFNEQFF,TGTGCCAGCAGCCAAGCGGGCCTTCAGCGGGGGGTCTTCAATGAGCAGTTCTTC
16,TRBD2,TRBJ2-1,TRBV5-1,NA,CASTAGGVSSYNEQFF,TGCGCCAGCACCGCGGGGGGGGTGAGCTCCTACAATGAGCAGTTCTTC
13,TRBD1,TRBJ2-7,TRBV2,few,CASSDRGYAEQYF,TGTGCCAGCAGCGACAGGGGGTACGCCGAGCAGTACTTC
13,NA,TRBJ2-7,TRBV7-9,NA,CASSINRDREQYF,TGTGCCAGCAGCATAAACAGGGATCGGGAGCAGTACTTC
12,NA,TRBJ2-7,TRBV7-9,many,CASSLGRHEQYF,TGTGCCAGCAGCTTAGGGAGGCACGAGCAGTACTTC
13,NA,TRBJ1-6,TRBV5-5,few,CASSLIPDSPLHF,TGTGCCAGCAGCTTGATCCCAGATTCACCCCTCCACTTT
15,NA,TRBJ1-2,TRBV12-3/TRBV12-4,few,CASSSAGRRNYGYTF,TGTGCCAGCAGTTCCGCAGGGAGGCGAAACTATGGCTACACCTTC
15,NA,TRBJ1-5,TRBV6-2/TRBV6-3,NA,CASSYSMRENQPQHF,TGTGCCAGCAGTTACTCGATGCGAGAGAATCAGCCCCAGCATTTT
18,NA,TRBJ2-1,TRBV4-3,NA,CASSQDSLRLGYGDEQFF,TGCGCCAGCAGCCAAGATTCCCTAAGACTGGGCTACGGGGATGAGCAGTTCTTC
15,NA,TRBJ2-7,TRBV4-2,few,CASSRWVDSSYEQYF,TGTGCCAGCAGCCGGTGGGTGGATAGCTCCTACGAGCAGTACTTC
15,TRBD1,TRBJ2-7,TRBV4-1,NA,CASGQPGTGIYEQYF,TGCGCCAGCGGCCAGCCCGGGACAGGGATATACGAGCAGTACTTC
15,TRBD1,TRBJ2-7,TRBV4-1,few,CASSQDLQGAYEQYF,TGCGCCAGCAGCCAAGATCTACAGGGGGCCTACGAGCAGTACTTC
15,NA,TRBJ2-7,TRBV13,NA,CASSYYGQGLPEQYF,TGTGCCAGCAGTTATTATGGCCAGGGCCTACCCGAGCAGTACTTC
13,NA,TRBJ2-3,TRBV2,NA,CASSRVELDTQYF,TGTGCCAGCAGCCGGGTGGAACTTGATACGCAGTATTTT
15,TRBD2,TRBJ2-7,TRBV10-3,few,CAISESGTSAYEQYF,TGTGCCATCAGTGAGTCAGGGACTAGCGCTTACGAGCAGTACTTC
16,TRBD1,TRBJ2-1,TRBV4-3,NA,CASSQDRGTGGNEQFF,TGCGCCAGCAGCCAAGATAGGGGGACAGGGGGTAATGAGCAGTTCTTC
14,NA,TRBJ2-5,TRBV2,NA,CASTQGGGAKTQYF,TGTGCCAGCACCCAAGGGGGGGGCGCGAAGACCCAGTACTTC
15,NA,TRBJ2-2,TRBV6-1,few,CASSAERHHTGELFF,TGTGCCAGCAGTGCCGAAAGACACCACACCGGGGAGCTGTTTTTT
16,TRBD1,TRBJ1-5,TRBV24-1,NA,CATSPRDRGSNQPQHF,TGTGCCACCAGTCCCCGGGACAGGGGCAGCAATCAGCCCCAGCATTTT
14,TRBD1,TRBJ1-4,TRBV28,many,CASREGQGRVKLFF,TGTGCCAGCAGGGAAGGACAGGGGAGAGTAAAACTGTTTTTT
15,NA,TRBJ1-6,TRBV20-1,once,CSARRANSFNSPLHF,TGCAGTGCTAGAAGGGCCAATTCATTTAATTCACCCCTCCACTTT
17,NA,TRBJ2-7,TRBV9,NA,CASSVAVGGGASYEQYF,TGTGCCAGCAGCGTAGCTGTGGGCGGAGGAGCCTCCTACGAGCAGTACTTC
18,TRBD1,TRBJ2-7,TRBV20-1,few,CSALSTPGQGVVSYEQYF,TGCAGTGCGCTATCCACCCCGGGACAGGGGGTTGTCTCCTACGAGCAGTACTTC
14,NA,TRBJ2-2,TRBV5-4,few,CASSLSPSTGELFF,TGTGCCAGCAGCTTGTCCCCCAGCACCGGGGAGCTGTTTTTT
14,NA,TRBJ2-7,TRBV4-1,NA,CASSQVLLSYEQYF,TGCGCCAGCAGCCAAGTATTACTCTCCTACGAGCAGTACTTC
15,NA,TRBJ2-3,TRBV7-2,NA,CASSRLLAYTDTQYF,TGTGCCAGCAGCCGTCTTCTAGCGTACACAGATACGCAGTATTTT
15,TRBD2,TRBJ2-1,TRBV12-3/TRBV12-4,NA,CASSFGRPGGGEQFF,TGTGCCAGCAGTTTCGGGCGGCCCGGGGGGGGTGAGCAGTTCTTC
14,NA,TRBJ2-5,TRBV18,few,CASSPPGMKETQYF,TGTGCCAGCTCACCACCGGGAATGAAAGAGACCCAGTACTTC
15,NA,TRBJ2-3,TRBV3-1,NA,CASSQDGGRADTQYF,TGTGCCAGCAGCCAAGATGGAGGAAGGGCAGATACGCAGTATTTT
15,NA,TRBJ1-1,TRBV7-9,NA,CASSLALTPWWEAFF,TGTGCCAGCAGCTTAGCGCTTACCCCCTGGTGGGAAGCTTTCTTT
13,NA,TRBJ2-3,TRBV7-2,many,CASSPRGVDTQYF,TGTGCCAGCAGCCCTAGGGGCGTCGATACGCAGTATTTT
15,TRBD1,TRBJ2-7,TRBV20-1,few,CSASTRQGFSYEQYF,TGCAGTGCTAGCACAAGACAGGGGTTCTCCTACGAGCAGTACTTC
13,NA,TRBJ2-5,TRBV20-1,few,CSARVVFQETQYF,TGCAGTGCTAGAGTAGTGTTTCAAGAGACCCAGTACTTC
14,NA,TRBJ1-5,TRBV10-3,many,CATSDTGANQPQHF,TGTGCCACATCCGATACAGGAGCCAATCAGCCCCAGCATTTT
16,NA,TRBJ2-7,TRBV7-2,many,CASSRDSGKGNYEQYF,TGTGCCAGCAGCAGGGACTCCGGAAAGGGGAACTACGAGCAGTACTTC
16,TRBD1,TRBJ2-7,TRBV4-1,many,CASSQAAGQGAFEQYF,TGCGCCAGCAGCCAAGCGGCGGGACAGGGGGCGTTCGAGCAGTACTTC
13,NA,TRBJ2-7,TRBV24-1,NA,CATSELAPYEQYF,TGTGCCACCAGTGAACTAGCCCCCTACGAGCAGTACTTC
15,NA,TRBJ2-3,TRBV20-1,few,CSATHGSTDTDTQYF,TGCAGTGCTACCCACGGGTCAACCGACACAGATACGCAGTATTTT
15,TRBD1,TRBJ1-6,TRBV3-1,NA,CASREGGLINSPLHF,TGTGCCAGCAGAGAAGGGGGCTTAATTAATTCACCCCTCCACTTT
16,TRBD1,TRBJ2-3,TRBV11-2,NA,CASSIRGRGHTDTQYF,TGTGCCAGCTCTATTCGGGGCAGGGGGCATACAGATACGCAGTATTTT
12,NA,TRBJ2-1,TRBV3-1,few,CASSQGSLKQFF,TGTGCCAGCAGCCAAGGATCGTTAAAGCAGTTCTTC
15,NA,TRBJ2-7,TRBV18,few,CASSPLNQATEEQYF,TGTGCCAGCTCACCACTTAATCAGGCTACTGAAGAGCAGTACTTC
14,NA,TRBJ1-3,TRBV7-8,NA,CASSRTAFGNTIYF,TGTGCCAGCAGCCGGACAGCCTTTGGAAACACCATATATTTT
14,NA,TRBJ1-6,TRBV18,NA,CASSPTDYNSPLHF,TGTGCCAGCTCACCGACAGATTATAATTCACCCCTCCACTTT
12,NA,TRBJ2-6,TRBV6-2/TRBV6-3,few,CASRTGANVLTF,TGTGCCAGCAGAACTGGGGCCAACGTCCTGACTTTC
15,NA,TRBJ2-1,TRBV15,NA,CATSPRVKGFNEQFF,TGTGCCACCAGCCCTAGGGTAAAAGGGTTCAATGAGCAGTTCTTC
17,NA,TRBJ2-7,TRBV28,once,CASSPGINFEITYEQYF,TGTGCCAGCAGCCCCGGGATTAACTTCGAGATAACCTACGAGCAGTACTTC
16,NA,TRBJ2-1,TRBV5-1,once,CASSLRWDRTYNEQFF,TGCGCCAGCAGCTTGCGGTGGGATAGAACTTACAATGAGCAGTTCTTC
15,NA,TRBJ2-1,TRBV6-2/TRBV6-3,many,CASIKGSWAYNEQFF,TGTGCCAGCATCAAAGGGAGTTGGGCCTACAATGAGCAGTTCTTC